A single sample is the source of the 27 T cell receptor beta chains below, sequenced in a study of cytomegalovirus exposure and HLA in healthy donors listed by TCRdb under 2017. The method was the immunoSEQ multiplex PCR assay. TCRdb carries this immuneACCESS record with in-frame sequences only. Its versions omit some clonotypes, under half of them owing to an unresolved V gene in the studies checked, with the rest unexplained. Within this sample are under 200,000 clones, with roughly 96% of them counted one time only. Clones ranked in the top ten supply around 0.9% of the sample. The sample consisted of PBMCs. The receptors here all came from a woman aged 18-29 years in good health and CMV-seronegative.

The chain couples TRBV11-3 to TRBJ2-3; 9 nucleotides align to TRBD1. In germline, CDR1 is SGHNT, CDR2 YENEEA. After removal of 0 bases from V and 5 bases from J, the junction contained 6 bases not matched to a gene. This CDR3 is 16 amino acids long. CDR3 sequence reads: CASSLEGNRGQDTQYF. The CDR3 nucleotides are TGTGCCAGCAGCTTAGAAGGCAACAGGGGGCAAGATACGCAGTATTTT.

The CDR3 coding sequence is TGTGCCAGCAGCTCATATAGCGGGGGAAGCAATGAGCAGTTCTTC. Translating gives CASSSYSGGSNEQFF. This chain joins TRBV7-3 and TRBJ2-1, with TRBD2 matching 9 bases. The CDR3 is made up of 15 amino acids. Trimming took 4 bases from V and 6 from J; bases not matched to a gene: 7. The germline gives CDR1 SGHTA, CDR2 FQGTGA.

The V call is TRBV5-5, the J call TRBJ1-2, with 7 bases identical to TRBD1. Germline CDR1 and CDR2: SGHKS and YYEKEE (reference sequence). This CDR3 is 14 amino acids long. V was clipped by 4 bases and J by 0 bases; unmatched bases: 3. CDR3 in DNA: TGTGCCAGCAGCCTAGGGACAGCTAACTATGGCTACACCTTC. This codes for CASSLGTANYGYTF.

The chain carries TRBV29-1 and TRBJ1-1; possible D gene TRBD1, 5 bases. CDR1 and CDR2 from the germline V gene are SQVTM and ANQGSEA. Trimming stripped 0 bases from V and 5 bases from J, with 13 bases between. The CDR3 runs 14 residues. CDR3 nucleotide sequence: TGCAGCGTTGAAGAACGTCGGGGGGTGACTGAAGCTTTCTTT. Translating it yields CSVEERRGVTEAFF.

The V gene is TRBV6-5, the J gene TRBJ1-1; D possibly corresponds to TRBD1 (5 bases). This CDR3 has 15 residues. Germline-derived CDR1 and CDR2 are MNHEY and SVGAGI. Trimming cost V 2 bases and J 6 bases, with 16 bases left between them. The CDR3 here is CASSYRGAGLAEAFF. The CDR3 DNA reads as TGTGCCAGCAGTTACAGGGGCGCGGGGCTTGCTGAAGCTTTCTTT.

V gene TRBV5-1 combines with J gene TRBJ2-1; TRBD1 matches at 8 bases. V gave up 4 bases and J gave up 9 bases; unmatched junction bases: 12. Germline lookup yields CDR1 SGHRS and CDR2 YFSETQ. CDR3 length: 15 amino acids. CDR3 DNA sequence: TGCGCCAGCAGCCCCGCTGCGGCAGGGGGCGGTGAGCAGTTCTTC. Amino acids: CASSPAAAGGGEQFF. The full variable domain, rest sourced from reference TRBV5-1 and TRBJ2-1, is KAGVTQTPRYLIKTRGQQVTLSCSPISGHRSVSWYQQTPGQGLQFLFEYFSETQRNKGNFPGRFSGRQFSNSRSEMNVSTLELGDSALYLCASSPAAAGGGEQFFGPGTRLTVL.

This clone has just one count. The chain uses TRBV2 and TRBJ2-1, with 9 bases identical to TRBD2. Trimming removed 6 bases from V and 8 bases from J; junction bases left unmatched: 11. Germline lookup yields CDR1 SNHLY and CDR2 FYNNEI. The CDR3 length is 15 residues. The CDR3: CASRLDGGGADEQFF. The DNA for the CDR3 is TGTGCCAGCAGACTCGACGGCGGGGGGGCGGATGAGCAGTTCTTC.

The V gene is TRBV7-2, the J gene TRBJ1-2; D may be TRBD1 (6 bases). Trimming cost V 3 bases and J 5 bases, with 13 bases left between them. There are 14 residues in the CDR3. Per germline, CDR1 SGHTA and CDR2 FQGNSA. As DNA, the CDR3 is TGTGCCAGCAGCTTGTCCCGGGACATTTATGGCTACACCTTC. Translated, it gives CASSLSRDIYGYTF.

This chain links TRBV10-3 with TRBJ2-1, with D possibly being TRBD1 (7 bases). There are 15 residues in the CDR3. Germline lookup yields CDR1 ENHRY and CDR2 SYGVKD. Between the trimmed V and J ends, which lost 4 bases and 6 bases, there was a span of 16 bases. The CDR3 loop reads CAISGGTELPNEQFF. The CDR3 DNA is TGTGCCATCAGTGGCGGGACAGAGCTCCCCAATGAGCAGTTCTTC.

The CDR3 region is CSVRGLSNTEAFF. CDR3 bases: TGCAGCGTAAGAGGGTTGTCGAACACTGAAGCTTTCTTT. The chain couples TRBV29-1 to TRBJ1-1; D is unresolved. This CDR3 region has 13 residues. The V gene lost 6 bases and the J gene lost 1 base, with 12 bases spanning the gap. The germline V gene has CDR1 SQVTM and CDR2 ANQGSEA.

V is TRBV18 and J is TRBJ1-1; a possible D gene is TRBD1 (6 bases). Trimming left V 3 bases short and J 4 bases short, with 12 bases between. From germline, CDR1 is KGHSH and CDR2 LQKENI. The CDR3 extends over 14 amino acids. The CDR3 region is CASSPTGSPTEAFF. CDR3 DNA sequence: TGTGCCAGCTCACCGACAGGATCTCCCACTGAAGCTTTCTTT.

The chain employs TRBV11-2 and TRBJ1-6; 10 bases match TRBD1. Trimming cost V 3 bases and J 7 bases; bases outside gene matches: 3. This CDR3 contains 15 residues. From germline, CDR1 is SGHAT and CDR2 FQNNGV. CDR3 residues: CASSFGTGVNSPLHF. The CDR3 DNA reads TGTGCCAGCAGCTTTGGGACAGGGGTCAATTCACCCCTCCACTTT.

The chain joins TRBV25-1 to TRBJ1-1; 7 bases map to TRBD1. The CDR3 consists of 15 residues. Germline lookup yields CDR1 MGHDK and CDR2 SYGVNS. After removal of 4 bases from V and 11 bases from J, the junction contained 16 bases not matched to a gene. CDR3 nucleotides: TGTGCCAGCAGTGGAACCTCCTCACACGACAGGGAGGCTTTCTTT. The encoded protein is CASSGTSSHDREAFF.

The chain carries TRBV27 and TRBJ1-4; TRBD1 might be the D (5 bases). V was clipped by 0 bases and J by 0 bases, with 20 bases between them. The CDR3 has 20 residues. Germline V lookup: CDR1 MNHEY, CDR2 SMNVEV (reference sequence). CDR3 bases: TGTGCCAGCAGTTTATCTTGGACCCAGGGAGGTATTGCAACTAATGAAAAACTGTTTTTT. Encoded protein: CASSLSWTQGGIATNEKLFF.

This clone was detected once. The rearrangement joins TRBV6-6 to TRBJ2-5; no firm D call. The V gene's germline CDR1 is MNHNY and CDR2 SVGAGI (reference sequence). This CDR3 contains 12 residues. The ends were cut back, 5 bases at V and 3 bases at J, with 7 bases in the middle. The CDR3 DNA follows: TGTGCCAGCAGTCGAACTGAAGAGACCCAGTACTTC. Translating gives CASSRTEETQYF.

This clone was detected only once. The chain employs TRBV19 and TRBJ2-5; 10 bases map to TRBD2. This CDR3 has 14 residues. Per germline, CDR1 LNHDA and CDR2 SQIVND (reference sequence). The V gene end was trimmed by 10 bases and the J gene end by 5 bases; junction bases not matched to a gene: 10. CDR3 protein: CATEGNSGGETQYF. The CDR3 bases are TGTGCCACCGAGGGAAATAGCGGGGGGGAGACCCAGTACTTC. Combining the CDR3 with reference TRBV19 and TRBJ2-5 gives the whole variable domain DGGITQSPKYLFRKEGQNVTLSCEQNLNHDAMYWYRQDPGQGLRLIYYSQIVNDFQKGDIAEGYSVSREKKESFPLTVTSAQKNPTAFYLCATEGNSGGETQYFGPGTRLLVL.

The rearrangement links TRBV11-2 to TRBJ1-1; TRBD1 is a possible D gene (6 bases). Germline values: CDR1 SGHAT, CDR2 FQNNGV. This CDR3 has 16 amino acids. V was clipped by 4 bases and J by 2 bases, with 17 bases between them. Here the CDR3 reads CASSSRSQGSNTEAFF. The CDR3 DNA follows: TGTGCCAGCAGCTCGAGATCACAGGGATCAAACACTGAAGCTTTCTTT.

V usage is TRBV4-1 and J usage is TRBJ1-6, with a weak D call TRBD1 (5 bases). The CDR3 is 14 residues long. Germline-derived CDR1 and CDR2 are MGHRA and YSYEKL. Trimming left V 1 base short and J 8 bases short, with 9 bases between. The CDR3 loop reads CASSQAGRDSPLHF. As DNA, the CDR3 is TGCGCCAGCAGCCAAGCAGGGAGGGATTCACCCCTCCACTTT.

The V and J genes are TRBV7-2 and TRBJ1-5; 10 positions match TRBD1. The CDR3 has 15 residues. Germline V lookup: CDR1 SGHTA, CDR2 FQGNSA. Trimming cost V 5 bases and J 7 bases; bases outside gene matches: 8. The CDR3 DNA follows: TGTGCCAGCAGCCCTCCCCCGGGACAGGGGCAGCCCCAGCATTTT. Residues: CASSPPPGQGQPQHF.

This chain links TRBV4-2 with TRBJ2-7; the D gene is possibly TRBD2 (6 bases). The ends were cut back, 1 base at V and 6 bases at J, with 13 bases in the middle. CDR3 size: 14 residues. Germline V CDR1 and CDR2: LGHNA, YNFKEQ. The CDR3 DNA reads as TGTGCCAGCAGCCAAGGTGGAACTAGCCCCGAGCAGTACTTC. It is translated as CASSQGGTSPEQYF.

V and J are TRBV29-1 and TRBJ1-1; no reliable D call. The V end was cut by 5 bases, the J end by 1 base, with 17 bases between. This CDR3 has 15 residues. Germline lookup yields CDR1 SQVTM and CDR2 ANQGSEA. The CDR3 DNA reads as TGCAGCGTTCCTGACCTCCACGCGGGGAACACTGAAGCTTTCTTT. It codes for CSVPDLHAGNTEAFF.

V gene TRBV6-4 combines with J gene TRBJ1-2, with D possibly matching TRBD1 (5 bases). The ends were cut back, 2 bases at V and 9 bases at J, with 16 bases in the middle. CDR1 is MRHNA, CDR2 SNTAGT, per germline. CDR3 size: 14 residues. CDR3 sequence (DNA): TGTGCCAGCAGTGACCTACAGGACCCTCGTAGCTACACCTTC. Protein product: CASSDLQDPRSYTF.

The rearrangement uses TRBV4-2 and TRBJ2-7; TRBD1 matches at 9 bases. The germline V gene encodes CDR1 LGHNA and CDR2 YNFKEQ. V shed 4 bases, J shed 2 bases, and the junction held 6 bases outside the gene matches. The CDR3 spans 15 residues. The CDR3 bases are TGTGCCAGCAGCCTGGGACAGGGAAGTGCCTACGAGCAGTACTTC. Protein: CASSLGQGSAYEQYF.

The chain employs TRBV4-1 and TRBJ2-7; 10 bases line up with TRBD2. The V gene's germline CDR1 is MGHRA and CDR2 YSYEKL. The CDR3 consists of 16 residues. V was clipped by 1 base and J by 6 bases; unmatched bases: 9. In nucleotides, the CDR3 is TGCGCCAGCAGCCAAGCAGAGCGGGGGGGCCCGGGCGAGCAGTACTTC. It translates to CASSQAERGGPGEQYF.

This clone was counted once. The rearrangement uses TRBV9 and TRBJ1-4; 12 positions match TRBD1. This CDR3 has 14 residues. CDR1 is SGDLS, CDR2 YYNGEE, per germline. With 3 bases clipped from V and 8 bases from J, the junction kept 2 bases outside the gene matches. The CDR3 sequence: CASSGGTGGEKLFF. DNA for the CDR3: TGTGCCAGCAGCGGAGGGACAGGGGGCGAAAAACTGTTTTTT.

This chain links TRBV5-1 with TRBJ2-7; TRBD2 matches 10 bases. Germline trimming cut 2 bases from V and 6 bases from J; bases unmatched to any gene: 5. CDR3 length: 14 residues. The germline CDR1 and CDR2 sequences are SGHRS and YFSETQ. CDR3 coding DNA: TGCGCCAGCAGCTTAGCGGGGGGGCATTTCGAGCAGTACTTC. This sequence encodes CASSLAGGHFEQYF.

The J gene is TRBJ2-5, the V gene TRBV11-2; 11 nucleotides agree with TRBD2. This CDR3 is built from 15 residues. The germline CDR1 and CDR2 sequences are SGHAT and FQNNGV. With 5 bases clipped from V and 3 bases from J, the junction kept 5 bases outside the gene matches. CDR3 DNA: TGTGCCAGCAGCCCAACTAGCGGGGGAAAAGAGACCCAGTACTTC. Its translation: CASSPTSGGKETQYF.